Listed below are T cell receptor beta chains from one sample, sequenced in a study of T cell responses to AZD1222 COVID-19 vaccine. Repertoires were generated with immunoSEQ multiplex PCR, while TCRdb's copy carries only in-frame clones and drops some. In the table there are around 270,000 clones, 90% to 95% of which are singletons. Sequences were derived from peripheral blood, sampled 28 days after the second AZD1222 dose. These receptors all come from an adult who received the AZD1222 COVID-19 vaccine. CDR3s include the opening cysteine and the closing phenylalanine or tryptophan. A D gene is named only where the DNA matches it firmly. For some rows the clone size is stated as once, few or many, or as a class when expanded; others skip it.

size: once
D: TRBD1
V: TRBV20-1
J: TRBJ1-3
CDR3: CSASGQGSGNTIYF
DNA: TGCAGTGCTAGTGGACAGGGGTCTGGAAACACCATATATTTT

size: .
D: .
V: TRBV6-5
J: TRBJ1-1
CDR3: CASTRTGLPEAFF
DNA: TGTGCCAGCACCCGAACGGGCCTACCTGAAGCTTTCTTT

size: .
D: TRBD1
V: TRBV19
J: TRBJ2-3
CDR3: CASSLTGEGRTDTQYF
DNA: TGTGCCAGTTCTCTAACAGGGGAAGGCCGGACAGATACGCAGTATTTT

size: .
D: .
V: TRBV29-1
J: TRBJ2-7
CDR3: CSVARGRGTYEQYF
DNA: TGCAGCGTGGCCCGGGGCCGTGGCACCTACGAGCAGTACTTC

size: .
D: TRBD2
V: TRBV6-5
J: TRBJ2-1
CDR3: CASGGLAAYNEQFF
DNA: TGTGCCAGCGGCGGGCTAGCGGCTTACAATGAGCAGTTCTTC

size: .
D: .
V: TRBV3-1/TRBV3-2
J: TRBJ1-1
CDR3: CASSQVGTKAEAFF
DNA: TGTGCCAGCAGCCAAGTAGGGACGAAGGCTGAAGCTTTCTTT

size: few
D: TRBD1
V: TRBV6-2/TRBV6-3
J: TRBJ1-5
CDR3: CASSYSLGGGGEPQHF
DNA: TGTGCCAGCAGTTACTCCCTTGGAGGGGGCGGTGAGCCCCAGCATTTT

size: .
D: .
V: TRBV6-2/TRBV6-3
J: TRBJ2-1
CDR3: CASSYSWVYNEQFF
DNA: TGTGCCAGCAGTTACTCGTGGGTCTACAATGAGCAGTTCTTC

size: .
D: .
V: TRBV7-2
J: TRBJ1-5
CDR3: CASSLGDLQPQHF
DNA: TGTGCCAGCAGCTTGGGGGATCTTCAGCCCCAGCATTTT

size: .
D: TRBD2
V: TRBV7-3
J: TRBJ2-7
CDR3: CASSPRTSGRVYEQYF
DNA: TGTGCCAGCAGCCCCCGGACTAGCGGGAGGGTATACGAGCAGTACTTC

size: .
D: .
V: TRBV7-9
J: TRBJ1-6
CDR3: CASSTREGADSPLHF
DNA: TGTGCCAGCAGCACCCGGGAGGGCGCGGATTCACCCCTCCACTTT

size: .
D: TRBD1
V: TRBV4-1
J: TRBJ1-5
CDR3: CASSQIQGARQPQHF
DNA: TGCGCCAGCAGCCAGATACAGGGGGCTCGGCAGCCCCAGCATTTT

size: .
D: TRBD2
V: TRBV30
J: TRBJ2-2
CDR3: CAWSAGLAGGQNTGELFF
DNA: TGTGCCTGGAGTGCGGGACTAGCGGGGGGACAGAACACCGGGGAGCTGTTTTTT

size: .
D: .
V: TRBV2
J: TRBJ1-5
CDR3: CASSDGLTVNSNQPQHF
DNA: TGTGCCAGCAGTGATGGGTTAACAGTTAATAGCAATCAGCCCCAGCATTTT

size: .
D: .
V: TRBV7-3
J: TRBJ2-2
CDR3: CASSLLGVTGELFF
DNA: TGTGCCAGCAGCTTACTCGGGGTCACCGGGGAGCTGTTTTTT

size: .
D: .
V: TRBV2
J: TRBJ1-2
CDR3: CASRTDGDYYGYTF
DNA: TGTGCCAGCAGGACGGACGGAGACTACTATGGCTACACCTTC

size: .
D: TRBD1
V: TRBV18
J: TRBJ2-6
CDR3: CASSLRSTGAAGANVLTF
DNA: TGTGCCAGCTCACTCAGATCCACAGGGGCCGCTGGGGCCAACGTCCTGACTTTC

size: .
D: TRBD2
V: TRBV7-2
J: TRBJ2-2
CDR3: CASSSRGSGAGELFF
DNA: TGTGCCAGCAGCTCACGCGGGAGTGGCGCCGGGGAGCTGTTTTTT

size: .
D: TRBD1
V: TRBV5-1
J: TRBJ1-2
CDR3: CASSSGTGDYGYTF
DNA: TGCGCCAGCAGCTCGGGGACAGGGGACTATGGCTACACCTTC

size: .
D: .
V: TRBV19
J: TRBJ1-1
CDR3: CASSVSLNTEAFF
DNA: TGTGCCAGTAGTGTCTCTCTGAACACTGAAGCTTTCTTT

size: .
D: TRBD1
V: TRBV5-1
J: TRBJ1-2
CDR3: CASRQGALYGYTF
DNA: TGCGCCAGCAGACAGGGGGCCCTCTATGGCTACACCTTC

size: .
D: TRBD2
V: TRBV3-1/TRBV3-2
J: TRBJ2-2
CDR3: CASSLIPTGLAGGTTGELFF
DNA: TGTGCCAGCAGCCTCATACCCACGGGACTAGCGGGAGGAACAACCGGGGAGCTGTTTTTT

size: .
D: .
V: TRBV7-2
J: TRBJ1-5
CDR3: CASSSPEGRGGNQPQHF
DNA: TGTGCCAGCAGCAGCCCCGAGGGCCGGGGCGGCAATCAGCCCCAGCATTTT

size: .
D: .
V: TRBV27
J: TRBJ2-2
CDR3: CASTFRGRGLNPPGLANTGELFF
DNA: TGTGCCAGCACCTTCAGGGGGCGAGGACTGAACCCGCCGGGACTAGCGAACACCGGGGAGCTGTTTTTT

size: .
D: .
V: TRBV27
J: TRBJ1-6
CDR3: CASSFYRGLQNSPLHF
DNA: TGTGCCAGCAGTTTCTACCGGGGTCTTCAGAATTCACCCCTCCACTTT

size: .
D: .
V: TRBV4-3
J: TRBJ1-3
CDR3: CASSQGDYSSGNTIYF
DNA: TGCGCCAGCAGCCAAGGAGATTATAGCTCTGGAAACACCATATATTTT

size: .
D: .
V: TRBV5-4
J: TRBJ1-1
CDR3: CASSLATGRSEAFF
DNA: TGTGCCAGCAGCTTGGCCACCGGAAGATCTGAAGCTTTCTTT

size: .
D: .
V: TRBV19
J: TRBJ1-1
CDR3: CASKVDRDTEAFF
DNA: TGTGCCAGTAAAGTCGATAGGGACACTGAAGCTTTCTTT

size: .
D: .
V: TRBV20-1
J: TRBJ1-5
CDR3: CSARGDQPQHF
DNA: TGCAGTGCTCGGGGGGATCAGCCCCAGCATTTT

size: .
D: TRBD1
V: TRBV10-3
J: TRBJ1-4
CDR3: CAISGSGQDEKLFF
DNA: TGTGCCATCAGTGGCTCGGGACAGGATGAAAAACTGTTTTTT

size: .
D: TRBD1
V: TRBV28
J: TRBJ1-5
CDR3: CASSSLAGGGQPQHF
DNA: TGTGCCAGCAGTTCCCTCGCAGGGGGCGGTCAGCCCCAGCATTTT

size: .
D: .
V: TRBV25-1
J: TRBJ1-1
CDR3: CASISGTEAFF
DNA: TGTGCCAGCATTAGCGGGACCGAAGCTTTCTTT

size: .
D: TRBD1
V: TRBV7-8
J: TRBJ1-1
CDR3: CASSTQGASTEAFF
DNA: TGTGCCAGCAGCACACAGGGGGCGAGCACTGAAGCTTTCTTT

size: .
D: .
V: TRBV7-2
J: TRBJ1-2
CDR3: CASTPANEAGYGYTF
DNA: TGTGCCAGCACCCCGGCCAATGAGGCGGGCTATGGCTACACCTTC

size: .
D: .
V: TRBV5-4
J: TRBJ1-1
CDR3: CASSLGGASSTEAFF
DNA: TGTGCCAGCAGCTTGGGGGGGGCTTCTTCCACTGAAGCTTTCTTT

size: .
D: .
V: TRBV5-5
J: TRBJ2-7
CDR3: CASRQAYEQYF
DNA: TGTGCCAGCAGACAAGCCTACGAGCAGTACTTC

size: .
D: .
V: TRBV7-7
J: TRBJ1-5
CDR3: CASSLPEGQPQHF
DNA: TGTGCCAGCAGCTTACCCGAGGGTCAGCCCCAGCATTTT

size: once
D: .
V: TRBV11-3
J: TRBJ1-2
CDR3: CASSSPGGHGYTF
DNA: TGTGCCAGCAGCTCCCCCGGGGGGCATGGCTACACCTTC

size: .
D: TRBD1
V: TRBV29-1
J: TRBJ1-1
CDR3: CSVVGDRGKTSSRAFF
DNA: TGCAGCGTTGTTGGGGACAGGGGAAAAACTTCCTCTAGAGCTTTCTTT

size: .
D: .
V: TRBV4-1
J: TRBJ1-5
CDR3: CASSQDWPQPNQPQHF
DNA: TGCGCCAGCAGCCAAGATTGGCCCCAACCTAATCAGCCCCAGCATTTT

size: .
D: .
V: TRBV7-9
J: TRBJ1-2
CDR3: CASSSSLDGYTF
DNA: TGTGCCAGCAGCTCATCCCTAGATGGCTACACCTTC

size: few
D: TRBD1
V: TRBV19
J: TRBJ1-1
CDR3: CASSIGGQGWGTEAFF
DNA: TGTGCCAGTAGTATTGGTGGACAGGGATGGGGCACTGAAGCTTTCTTT

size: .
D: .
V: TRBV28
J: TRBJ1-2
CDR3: CASSSPKLRGYTF
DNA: TGTGCCAGCAGTTCCCCCAAATTGAGAGGCTACACCTTC

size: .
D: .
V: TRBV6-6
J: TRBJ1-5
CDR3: CASSRTIQNSNQPQHF
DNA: TGTGCCAGCAGTCGAACGATTCAGAATAGCAATCAGCCCCAGCATTTT

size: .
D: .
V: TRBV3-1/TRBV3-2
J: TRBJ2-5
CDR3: CASSQGETQYF
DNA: TGTGCCAGCAGCCAGGGGGAGACCCAGTACTTC